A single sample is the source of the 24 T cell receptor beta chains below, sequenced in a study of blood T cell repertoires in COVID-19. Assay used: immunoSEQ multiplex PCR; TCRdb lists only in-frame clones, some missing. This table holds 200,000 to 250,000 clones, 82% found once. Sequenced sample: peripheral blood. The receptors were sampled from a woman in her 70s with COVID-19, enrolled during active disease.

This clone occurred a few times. The CDR3 sequence is CASSQGTTSRQKGELFF. For the CDR3, the DNA is TGTGCCAGCAGCCAAGGGACGACTAGCCGACAAAAAGGGGAGCTGTTTTTT. The genes are TRBV14 and TRBJ2-2; 7 nucleotides match TRBD2. The CDR3 totals 17 residues. The germline V gene has CDR1 SGHDN and CDR2 FVKESK. Trimming took 1 base from V and 8 from J; bases not matched to a gene: 13.

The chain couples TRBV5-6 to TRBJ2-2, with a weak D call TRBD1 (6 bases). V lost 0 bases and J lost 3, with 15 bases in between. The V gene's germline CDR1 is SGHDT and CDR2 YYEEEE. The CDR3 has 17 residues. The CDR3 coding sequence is TGTGCCAGCAGCTTGGTTGGCCAGGGGTCGGACACCGGGGAGCTGTTTTTT. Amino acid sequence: CASSLVGQGSDTGELFF.

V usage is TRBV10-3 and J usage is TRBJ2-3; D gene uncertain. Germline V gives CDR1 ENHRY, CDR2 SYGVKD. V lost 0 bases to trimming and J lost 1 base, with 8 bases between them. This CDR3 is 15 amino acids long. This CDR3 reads CAISESGQGTDTQYF. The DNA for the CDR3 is TGTGCCATCAGTGAGTCTGGGCAGGGCACAGATACGCAGTATTTT.

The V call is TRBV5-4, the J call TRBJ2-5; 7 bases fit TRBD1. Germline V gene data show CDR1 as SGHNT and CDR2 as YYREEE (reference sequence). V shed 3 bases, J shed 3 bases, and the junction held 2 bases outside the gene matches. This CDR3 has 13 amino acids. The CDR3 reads CASSSDREETQYF. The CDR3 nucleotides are TGTGCCAGCAGCTCTGACAGGGAAGAGACCCAGTACTTC.

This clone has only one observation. This CDR3 reads CASTLQGGGYTF. The CDR3 DNA follows: TGTGCCAGCACCCTTCAGGGAGGAGGCTACACCTTC. The chain carries TRBV12-3 or TRBV12-4 and TRBJ1-2; TRBD1 is a possible D gene (5 bases). The V end lost 7 bases, the J end lost 8 bases, and 14 bases lay between the germline ends. The CDR3 contains 12 residues.

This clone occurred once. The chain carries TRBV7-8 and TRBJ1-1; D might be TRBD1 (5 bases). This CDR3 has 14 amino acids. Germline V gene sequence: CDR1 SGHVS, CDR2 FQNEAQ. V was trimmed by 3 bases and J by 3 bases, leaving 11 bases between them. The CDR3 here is CASSFSTGDTEAFF. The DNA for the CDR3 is TGTGCCAGCAGCTTTTCTACGGGGGACACTGAAGCTTTCTTT. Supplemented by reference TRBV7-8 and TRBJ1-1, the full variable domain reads GAGVSQSPRYKVAKRGQDVALRCDPISGHVSLFWYQQALGQGPEFLTYFQNEAQLDKSGLPSDRFFAERPEGSVSTLKIQRTQQEDSAVYLCASSFSTGDTEAFFGQGTRLTVV.

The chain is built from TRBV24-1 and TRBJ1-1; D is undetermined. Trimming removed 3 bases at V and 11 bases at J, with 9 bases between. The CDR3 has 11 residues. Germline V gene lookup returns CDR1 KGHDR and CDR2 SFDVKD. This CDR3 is CATSDTISAFF. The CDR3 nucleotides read TGTGCCACCAGTGATACCATTAGCGCTTTCTTT.

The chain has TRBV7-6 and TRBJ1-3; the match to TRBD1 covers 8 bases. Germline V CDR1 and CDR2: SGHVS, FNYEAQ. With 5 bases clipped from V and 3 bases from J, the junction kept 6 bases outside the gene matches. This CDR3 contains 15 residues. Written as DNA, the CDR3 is TGTGCCAGCAGCCGCGGGACAGGTGGTGGAAACACCATATATTTT. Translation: CASSRGTGGGNTIYF.

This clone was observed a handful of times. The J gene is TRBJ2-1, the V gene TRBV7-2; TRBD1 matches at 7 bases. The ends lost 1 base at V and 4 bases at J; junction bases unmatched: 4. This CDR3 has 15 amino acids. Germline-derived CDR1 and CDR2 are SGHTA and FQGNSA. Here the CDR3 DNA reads TGTGCCAGCAGCTTAGAACAGGGGTATTACAATGAGCAGTTCTTC. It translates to CASSLEQGYYNEQFF.

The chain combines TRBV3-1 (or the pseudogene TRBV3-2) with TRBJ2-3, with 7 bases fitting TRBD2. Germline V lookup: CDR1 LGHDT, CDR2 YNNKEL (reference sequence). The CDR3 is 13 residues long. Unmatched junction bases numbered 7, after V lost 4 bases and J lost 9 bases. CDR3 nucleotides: TGTGCCAGCAGCCTTTGGGCGGGGGAGACGCAGTATTTT. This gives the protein CASSLWAGETQYF.

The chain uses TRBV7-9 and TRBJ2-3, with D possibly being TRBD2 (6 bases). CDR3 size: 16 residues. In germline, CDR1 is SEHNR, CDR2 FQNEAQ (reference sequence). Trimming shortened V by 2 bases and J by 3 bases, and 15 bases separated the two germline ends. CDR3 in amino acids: CASSLPSGSGTDTQYF. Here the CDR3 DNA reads TGTGCCAGCAGCTTACCTTCAGGGAGCGGGACAGATACGCAGTATTTT.

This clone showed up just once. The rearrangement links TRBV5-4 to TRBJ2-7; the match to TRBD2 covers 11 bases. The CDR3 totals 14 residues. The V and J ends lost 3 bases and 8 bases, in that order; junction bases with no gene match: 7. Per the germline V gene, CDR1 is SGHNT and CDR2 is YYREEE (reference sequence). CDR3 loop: CASSSRLAGTKQYF. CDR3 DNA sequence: TGTGCCAGCAGCTCCAGACTAGCGGGAACGAAGCAGTACTTC.

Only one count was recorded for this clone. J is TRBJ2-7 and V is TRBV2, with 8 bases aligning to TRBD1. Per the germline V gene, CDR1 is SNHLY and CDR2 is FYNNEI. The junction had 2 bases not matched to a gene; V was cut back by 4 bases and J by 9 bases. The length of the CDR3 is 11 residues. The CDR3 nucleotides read TGTGCCAGCAGTGGGACAGGGCGGCAGTACTTC. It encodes CASSGTGRQYF. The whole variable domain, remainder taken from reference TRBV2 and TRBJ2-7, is EPEVTQTPSHQVTQMGQEVILRCVPISNHLYFYWYRQILGQKVEFLVSFYNNEISEKSEIFDDQFSVERPDGSNFTLKIRSTKLEDSAMYFCASSGTGRQYFGPGTRLTVT.

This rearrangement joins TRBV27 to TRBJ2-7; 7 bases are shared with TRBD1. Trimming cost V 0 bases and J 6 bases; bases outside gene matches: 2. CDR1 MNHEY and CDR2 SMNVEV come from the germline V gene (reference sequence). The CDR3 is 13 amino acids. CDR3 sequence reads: CASSLSWTGEQYF. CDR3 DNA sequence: TGTGCCAGCAGTTTATCGTGGACAGGCGAGCAGTACTTC.

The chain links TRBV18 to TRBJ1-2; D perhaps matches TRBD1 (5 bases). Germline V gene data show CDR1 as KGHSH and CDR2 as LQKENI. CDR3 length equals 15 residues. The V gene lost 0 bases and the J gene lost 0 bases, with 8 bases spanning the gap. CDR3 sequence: CASSPPQGTNYGYTF. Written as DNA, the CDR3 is TGTGCCAGCTCACCACCGCAGGGAACTAACTATGGCTACACCTTC.

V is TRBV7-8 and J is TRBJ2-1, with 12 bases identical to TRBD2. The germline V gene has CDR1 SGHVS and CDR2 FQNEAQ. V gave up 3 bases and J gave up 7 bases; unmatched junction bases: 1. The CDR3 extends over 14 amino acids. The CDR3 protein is CASSLTSGRNEQFF. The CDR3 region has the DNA TGTGCCAGCAGCTTGACTAGCGGGAGAAATGAGCAGTTCTTC.

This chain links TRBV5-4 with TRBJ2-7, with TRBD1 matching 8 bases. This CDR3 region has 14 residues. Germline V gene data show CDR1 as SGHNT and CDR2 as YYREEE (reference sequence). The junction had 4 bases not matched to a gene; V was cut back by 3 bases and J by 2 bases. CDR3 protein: CASSSGQGPYEQYF. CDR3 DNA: TGTGCCAGCAGCTCCGGACAGGGTCCCTACGAGCAGTACTTC.

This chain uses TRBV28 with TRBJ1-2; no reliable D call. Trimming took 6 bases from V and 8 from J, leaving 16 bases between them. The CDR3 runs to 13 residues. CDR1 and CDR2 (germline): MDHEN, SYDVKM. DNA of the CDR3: TGTGCCAGCAGCCCTGAATCAATGAGGGGCTACACCTTC. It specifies CASSPESMRGYTF.

This CDR3 is CATSDTTSGVGDTQYF. The CDR3, as DNA: TGTGCCACCAGTGACACGACTAGCGGGGTTGGGGATACGCAGTATTTT. The chain recombines TRBV24-1 with TRBJ2-3; 11 positions agree with TRBD2. V lost 4 bases, J lost 6 bases, and 8 bases stayed unmatched. The CDR3 has 16 amino acids. Germline assignment: CDR1 KGHDR and CDR2 SFDVKD.

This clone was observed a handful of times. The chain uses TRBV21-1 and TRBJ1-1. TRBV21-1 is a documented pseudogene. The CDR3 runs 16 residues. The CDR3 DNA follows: TGTGCCAGCAGCTACACCGGGACTCACATGAACACTGAAGCTTTCTTT. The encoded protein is CASSYTGTHMNTEAFF.

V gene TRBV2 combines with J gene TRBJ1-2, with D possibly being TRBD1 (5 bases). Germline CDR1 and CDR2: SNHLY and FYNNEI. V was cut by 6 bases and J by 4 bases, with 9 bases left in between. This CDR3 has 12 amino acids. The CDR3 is CASSRVTYGYTF. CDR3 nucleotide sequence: TGTGCCAGCAGCAGGGTAACCTATGGCTACACCTTC.

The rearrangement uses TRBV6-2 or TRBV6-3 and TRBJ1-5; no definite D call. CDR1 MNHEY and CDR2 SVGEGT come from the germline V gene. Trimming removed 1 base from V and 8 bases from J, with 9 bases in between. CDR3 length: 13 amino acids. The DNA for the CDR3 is TGTGCCAGCAGTTACTTGAGAGGAGAGCCCCAGCATTTT. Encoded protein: CASSYLRGEPQHF.

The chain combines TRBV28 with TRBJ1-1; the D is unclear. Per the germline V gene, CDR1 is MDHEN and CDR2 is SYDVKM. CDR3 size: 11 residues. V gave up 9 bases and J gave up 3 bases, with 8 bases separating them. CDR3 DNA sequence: TGTGCCAGTAACAGCTACACTGAAGCTTTCTTT. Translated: CASNSYTEAFF. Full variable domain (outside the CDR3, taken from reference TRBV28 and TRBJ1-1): DVKVTQSSRYLVKRTGEKVFLECVQDMDHENMFWYRQDPGLGLRLIYFSYDVKMKEKGDIPEGYSVSREKKERFSLILESASTNQTSMYLCASNSYTEAFFGQGTRLTVV.

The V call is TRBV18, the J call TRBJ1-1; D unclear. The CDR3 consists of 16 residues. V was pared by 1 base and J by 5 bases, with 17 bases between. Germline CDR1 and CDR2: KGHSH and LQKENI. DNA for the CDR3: TGTGCCAGCTCACCACAGGAGACTCGTCTTGGTACTGAAGCTTTCTTT. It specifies CASSPQETRLGTEAFF. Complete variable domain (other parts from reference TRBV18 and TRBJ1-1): NAGVMQNPRHLVRRRGQEARLRCSPMKGHSHVYWYRQLPEEGLKFMVYLQKENIIDESGMPKERFSAEFPKEGPSILRIQQVVRGDSAAYFCASSPQETRLGTEAFFGQGTRLTVV.